This T cell receptor beta chain appears in the sequencing data of a study of OX40 agonist ivuxolimab in advanced cancers. About the study: Dose-escalation patients suffered from hepatocellular carcinoma, melanoma, renal cell or head and neck cancer. Prior therapy, whether anti-PD-1, anti-PD-L1 or anti-CTLA-4, was allowed, and roughly 41% had some.

This table comes from immunoSEQ multiplex PCR, and its TCRdb copy is limited to in-frame clones, with some not included. The table has tens of thousands of clones, roughly 88% seen once; the top ten hold about 1.8%. General observations from the study: Normalized T-cell clonal expansion was also low in a subset of nonresponders.

This clone was observed a few times. Its antigen is as yet unknown. This receptor was taken from an adult with an advanced solid tumor such as melanoma, head and neck, liver or kidney cancer. Sequences were derived from CD4+ or CD8+ T cells sorted from blood, sampled in a trial of the OX40 agonist ivuxolimab.

The CDR3 DNA reads TGTGCCAGCAGCTTCCCGACTAGCTCCTACGAGCAGTACTTC. Translation gives CASSFPTSSYEQYF. V gene TRBV11-2 combines with J gene TRBJ2-7; tentative D call: TRBD2 (6 bases). This CDR3 is built from 14 residues. Looked up from germline, CDR1 is SGHAT and CDR2 is FQNNGV. Trimming stripped 3 bases from V and 0 bases from J, with 9 bases between.